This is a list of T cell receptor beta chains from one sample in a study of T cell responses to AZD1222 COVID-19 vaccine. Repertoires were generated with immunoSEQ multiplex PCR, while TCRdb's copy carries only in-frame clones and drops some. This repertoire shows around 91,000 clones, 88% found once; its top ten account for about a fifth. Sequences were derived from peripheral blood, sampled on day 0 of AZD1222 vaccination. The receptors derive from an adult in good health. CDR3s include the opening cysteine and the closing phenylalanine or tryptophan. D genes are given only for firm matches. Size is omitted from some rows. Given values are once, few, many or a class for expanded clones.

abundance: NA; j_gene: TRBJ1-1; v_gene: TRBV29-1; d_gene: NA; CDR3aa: CSVVPDGNTEAFF; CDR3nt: TGCAGCGTTGTACCGGACGGTAACACTGAAGCTTTCTTT
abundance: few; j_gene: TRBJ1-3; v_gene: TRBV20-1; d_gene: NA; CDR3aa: CSASERGSGNTIYF; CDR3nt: TGCAGTGCTAGTGAGCGAGGCTCTGGAAACACCATATATTTT
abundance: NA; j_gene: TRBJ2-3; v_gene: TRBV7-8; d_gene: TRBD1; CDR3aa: CASSLGLTGWGTDTQYF; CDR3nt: TGTGCCAGCAGCTTAGGGCTGACAGGGTGGGGCACAGATACGCAGTATTTT
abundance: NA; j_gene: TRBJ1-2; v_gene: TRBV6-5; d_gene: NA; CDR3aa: CASSLYTGHGSGYTF; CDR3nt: TGTGCCAGCAGTTTGTATACGGGACACGGATCTGGCTACACCTTC
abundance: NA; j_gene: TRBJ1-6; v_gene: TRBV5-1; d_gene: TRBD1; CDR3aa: CASSLAAGDRADNSPLHF; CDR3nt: TGCGCCAGCAGCCTCGCTGCCGGGGACAGGGCGGATAATTCACCCCTCCACTTT
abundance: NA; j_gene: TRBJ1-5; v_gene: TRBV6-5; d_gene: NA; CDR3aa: CASSSLHRANQPQHF; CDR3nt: TGTGCCAGCAGTTCACTCCACAGGGCTAATCAGCCCCAGCATTTT
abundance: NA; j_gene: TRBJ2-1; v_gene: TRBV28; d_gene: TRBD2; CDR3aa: CASSQRTSGKGNEQFF; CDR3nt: TGTGCCAGCAGTCAGAGGACTAGCGGGAAAGGAAATGAGCAGTTCTTC
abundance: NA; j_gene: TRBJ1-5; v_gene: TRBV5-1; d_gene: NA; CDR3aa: CASSLAGVQGQPQHF; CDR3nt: TGCGCCAGCAGCTTGGCGGGGGTACAAGGCCAGCCCCAGCATTTT
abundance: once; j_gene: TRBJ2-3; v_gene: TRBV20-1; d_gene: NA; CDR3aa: CSASILSGWTDTQYF; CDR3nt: TGCAGTGCTAGTATTCTCTCCGGGTGGACAGATACGCAGTATTTT
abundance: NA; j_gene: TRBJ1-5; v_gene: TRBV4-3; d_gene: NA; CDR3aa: CASSLVWDNQPQHF; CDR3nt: TGCGCCAGCAGCCTCGTGTGGGACAATCAGCCCCAGCATTTT
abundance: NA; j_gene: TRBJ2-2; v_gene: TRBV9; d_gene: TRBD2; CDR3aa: CASSVGTSGAGELFF; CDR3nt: TGTGCCAGCAGCGTAGGGACTAGCGGGGCCGGGGAGCTGTTTTTT
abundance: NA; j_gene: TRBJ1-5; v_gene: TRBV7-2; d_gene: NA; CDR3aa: CASSLVGSRDQPQHF; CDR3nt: TGTGCCAGCAGCTTAGTGGGCAGTAGAGATCAGCCCCAGCATTTT
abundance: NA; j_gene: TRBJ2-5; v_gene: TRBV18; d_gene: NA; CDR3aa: CASSPGQIQETQYF; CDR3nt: TGTGCCAGCTCACCAGGACAGATCCAAGAGACCCAGTACTTC
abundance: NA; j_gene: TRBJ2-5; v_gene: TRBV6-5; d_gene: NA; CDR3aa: CASSYLDQETQYF; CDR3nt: TGTGCCAGCAGTTACCTGGACCAAGAGACCCAGTACTTC
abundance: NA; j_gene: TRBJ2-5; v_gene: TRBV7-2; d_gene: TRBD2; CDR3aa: CASSFWGLAGGEETQYF; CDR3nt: TGTGCCAGCAGCTTTTGGGGACTAGCGGGAGGGGAAGAGACCCAGTACTTC
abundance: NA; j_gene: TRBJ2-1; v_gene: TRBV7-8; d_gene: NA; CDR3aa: CASSLEGNWDNEQFF; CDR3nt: TGTGCCAGCAGCTTAGAGGGAAACTGGGACAATGAGCAGTTCTTC
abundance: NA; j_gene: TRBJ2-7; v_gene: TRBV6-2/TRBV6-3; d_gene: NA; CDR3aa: CASSPTAYEQYF; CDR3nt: TGTGCCAGCAGTCCGACAGCCTACGAGCAGTACTTC
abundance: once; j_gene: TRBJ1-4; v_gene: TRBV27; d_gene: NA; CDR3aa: CASSLQGSEKLFF; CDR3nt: TGTGCCAGCAGTTTACAGGGGAGTGAAAAACTGTTTTTT
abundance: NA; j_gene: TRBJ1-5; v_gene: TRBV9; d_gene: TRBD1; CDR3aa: CASSAQGDSYQPQHF; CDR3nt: TGTGCCAGCAGCGCTCAAGGGGACAGTTATCAGCCCCAGCATTTT
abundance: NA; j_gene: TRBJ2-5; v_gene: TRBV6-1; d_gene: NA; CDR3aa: CASGETQYF; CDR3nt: TGTGCCAGCGGTGAGACCCAGTACTTC
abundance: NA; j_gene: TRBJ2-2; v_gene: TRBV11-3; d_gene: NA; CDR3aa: CASSRTDTGELFF; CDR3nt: TGTGCCAGCAGCCGGACAGACACCGGGGAGCTGTTTTTT
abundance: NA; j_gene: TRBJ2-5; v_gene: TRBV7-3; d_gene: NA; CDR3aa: CASSLRSGETQYF; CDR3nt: TGTGCCAGCAGCTTAAGGTCGGGAGAGACCCAGTACTTC